This TCR beta chain was observed in a study of T-cell reconstitution after alpha-beta-depleted transplantation in children. Study outcomes and limitations: It was reported that alpha-beta T cells came from several hundred expanded graft clones (about two months after transplant). There were some patients whose high TCRbeta diversity at day 60 came from surviving recipient T cells and thymic progenitors. The main origin of T-cell counts and diversity one year after transplant was newly produced T cells.

A TCRbeta library incorporating unique molecular identifiers was prepared. TCRdb reanalysed the PCR reads using MiXCR and keeps one entry per CDR3 protein. The top ten clones hold 4.5% to 5.5% of a sample with a few hundred thousand distinct CDR3 sequences, more than 20% of them seen once. In regard to this clonotype: Its target is not known.

Losses at the gene ends were 1 base for V and 5 bases for J; bases not matched to a gene: 1. The CDR3 totals 13 residues. CDR1 and CDR2 (germline): MDHEN, SYDVKM. This TCR came from a female patient aged 2-15 years who had a stem cell transplant for congenital amegakaryocytic thrombocytopenia, so the T cells may come from the graft donor. The chain combines TRBV28 with TRBJ2-7; 8 bases agree with TRBD2. The sample in question was PBMCs, mostly from graft donor cells, obtained 360 days after TCRalphabeta/CD19-depleted stem cell transplant. In nucleotides, the CDR3 is TGTGCCAGCAGTTTATCGGGACTAGACGAGCAGTACTTC. It encodes CASSLSGLDEQYF. The variable domain in full, completed from reference TRBV28 and TRBJ2-7, reads DVKVTQSSRYLVKRTGEKVFLECVQDMDHENMFWYRQDPGLGLRLIYFSYDVKMKEKGDIPEGYSVSREKKERFSLILESASTNQTSMYLCASSLSGLDEQYFGPGTRLTVT.